These 13 T cell receptor beta chains came from one sample sequenced in a study of technical replicates of blood from a few donors. Generated by immunoSEQ multiplex PCR, the TCRdb table keeps only in-frame clones and is missing some. The table has fewer than 100,000 clones, approximately 90% seen once; the top ten hold 0.35% to 0.45%. The sequencing sample was made of T cells isolated from PBMCs. The receptors were sampled from a human donor in good health.

This rearrangement joins TRBV7-3 to TRBJ2-1; 12 bases are shared with TRBD2. From germline, CDR1 is SGHTA and CDR2 FQGTGA. The J segment lost 5 bases and the V segment lost 1 base, leaving 12 bases of the junction unmatched. The length of the CDR3 is 19 residues. The chain's CDR3 is CASSLRPREGTSGHNEQFF. The CDR3 nucleotides read TGTGCCAGCAGCTTAAGACCCCGTGAGGGGACTAGCGGGCACAATGAGCAGTTCTTC.

V is TRBV7-8 and J is TRBJ2-3; 11 positions match TRBD1. CDR3 size: 19 residues. The germline CDR1 and CDR2 sequences are SGHVS and FQNEAQ. V shed 1 base and J 1 base; nucleotides not matched to a gene: 10. The CDR3 loop is CASSLVRDRGIAGTDTQYF. DNA for the CDR3: TGTGCCAGCAGCTTAGTTCGGGACAGGGGGATAGCGGGCACAGATACGCAGTATTTT.

CDR3 amino acids: CATSRGQDPGYTF. In DNA form, the CDR3 reads TGTGCCACCAGCAGAGGGCAGGATCCCGGCTACACCTTC. The chain links TRBV15 to TRBJ1-2; D is undetermined. Germline V CDR1 and CDR2: LNHNV, YYDKDF (reference sequence). The CDR3 covers 13 residues. V lost 1 base to trimming and J lost 8 bases, with 11 bases between them.

This clone was recorded a few times. This sequence joins TRBV6-6 and TRBJ1-1; D is undetermined. V was cut by 4 bases and J by 0 bases, with 3 bases left in between. Germline assignment: CDR1 MNHNY and CDR2 SVGAGI (reference sequence). CDR3 size: 12 residues. The DNA for the CDR3 is TGTGCCAGCAGTTCCATGAACACTGAAGCTTTCTTT. As protein: CASSSMNTEAFF.

The chain combines TRBV7-3 with TRBJ2-7; 9 bases agree with TRBD1. CDR3 length: 13 amino acids. Germline CDR1 is SGHTA and CDR2 is FQGTGA. V was clipped by 6 bases and J by 3 bases; unmatched bases: 3. DNA of the CDR3: TGTGCCAGCAGTCCGGGACAGGGCTACGAGCAGTACTTC. The encoded protein is CASSPGQGYEQYF.

This clone was observed a single time. J is TRBJ2-1 and V is TRBV27; D is perhaps TRBD1 (6 bases). The CDR3 has 15 amino acids. Looked up from germline, CDR1 is MNHEY and CDR2 is SMNVEV (reference sequence). V was cut by 4 bases and J by 9 bases, with 19 bases left in between. CDR3 amino acids: CASSWGPARFFEQFF. CDR3 in DNA: TGTGCCAGCAGTTGGGGGCCGGCACGGTTTTTTGAGCAGTTCTTC.

The rearrangement links TRBV25-1 to TRBJ2-5, with D possibly being TRBD2 (5 bases). The CDR3 contains 15 residues. Trimming cost V 6 bases and J 5 bases, with 19 bases left between them. The germline gives CDR1 MGHDK, CDR2 SYGVNS. Here the CDR3 reads CASRAGNHIVETQYF. Written as DNA, the CDR3 is TGTGCCAGCAGAGCCGGGAACCACATTGTGGAGACCCAGTACTTC. Full variable domain (remainder filled in from reference TRBV25-1 and TRBJ2-5): EADIYQTPRYLVIGTGKKITLECSQTMGHDKMYWYQQDPGMELHLIHYSYGVNSTEKGDLSSESTVSRIRTEHFPLTLESARPSHTSQYLCASRAGNHIVETQYFGPGTRLLVL.

The V call is TRBV7-6, the J call TRBJ2-2; 9 nucleotides agree with TRBD2. V trimming: 1 base; J trimming: 4 bases; junction bases outside the gene matches: 1. The germline V gene has CDR1 SGHVS and CDR2 FNYEAQ. The CDR3 is made up of 15 amino acids. The CDR3 sequence: CASSLGGLATGELFF. The CDR3 DNA sequence: TGTGCCAGCAGCTTAGGGGGACTAGCCACCGGGGAGCTGTTTTTT.

The chain recombines TRBV5-8 with TRBJ2-7; the D is unclear. V lost 1 base to trimming and J lost 2 bases, with 10 bases between them. CDR1 and CDR2 (germline): SGHTS, YDEGEE. The CDR3 is 14 amino acids. CDR3 sequence reads: CASSLKHPPYEQYF. The CDR3 DNA reads TGTGCCAGCAGCTTGAAACATCCTCCCTACGAGCAGTACTTC.

V gene TRBV10-3 combines with J gene TRBJ2-1; TRBD2 aligns across 8 bases. The CDR3 spans 16 residues. V was pared by 3 bases and J by 6 bases, with 10 bases of the junction left unmatched. CDR1 ENHRY and CDR2 SYGVKD come from the germline V gene. CDR3 DNA sequence: TGTGCCATCAGTGAAGGTCTTATCAGCGGGAGCAATGAGCAGTTCTTC. This encodes CAISEGLISGSNEQFF.

This chain uses TRBV7-3 with TRBJ2-1; D is perhaps TRBD1 (6 bases). From germline, CDR1 is SGHTA and CDR2 FQGTGA. Trimming cost V 2 bases and J 10 bases, with 12 bases left between them. There are 13 residues in the CDR3. This CDR3 reads CASSLGQRGEQFF. The CDR3 bases are TGTGCCAGCAGCTTAGGACAAAGGGGGGAGCAGTTCTTC.

The chain joins TRBV30 to TRBJ1-2; no clear D. Germline assignment: CDR1 GTSNPN and CDR2 SVGIG (reference sequence). The CDR3 has 13 residues. The V and J ends lost 1 base and 6 bases respectively, with 12 bases between them. The CDR3 loop reads CAWSARFSDGYTF. The CDR3 region has the DNA TGTGCCTGGAGTGCGAGGTTCTCAGATGGCTACACCTTC.

This sequence joins TRBV11-1 and TRBJ1-2; no reliable D call. The germline V and J ends were trimmed by 5 bases and 1 base, with 14 bases remaining between them. CDR3 size: 15 residues. Germline V gives CDR1 SGHAT, CDR2 FQDESV (reference sequence). CDR3: CASSPGWEGNYGYTF. The CDR3 coding sequence is TGTGCCAGCAGCCCCGGATGGGAGGGTAACTATGGCTACACCTTC.